This T cell receptor (beta chain) was captured by sequencing in a study of CD8+ T cells in alopecia areata. Study-level background: Severity scoring for treated patients was based on the percentage of affected scalp area.

This sample's treatment: oral pan-JAK inhibitor, 5-10 mg twice daily. Lesional scalp punch biopsies and peripheral blood were collected from alopecia areata patients. Germline trimming cut 5 bases from V and 13 bases from J; bases unmatched to any gene: 7. The CDR3 consists of 11 residues. Germline values: CDR1 MDHEN, CDR2 SYDVKM. cDNA prepared by RNA extraction and subsequent reverse transcription served as the template for sequencing. Profiled with immunoSEQ multiplex PCR; TCRdb holds only in-frame clones, not every one. The top ten clones hold roughly 5.8% of a sample with about 200,000 clones, roughly 60% of them seen once.

This TCR came from a human donor with alopecia areata. Sequences were derived from CD4+ T cells sorted from blood, sampled at week 24, from a patient treated with tofacitinib. J is TRBJ2-7 and V is TRBV28; 8 bases line up with TRBD1. CDR3 nucleotide sequence: TGTGCCAGCAGTGCGCACAGGGGGTACTACTTC. Residues: CASSAHRGYYF.